The 17 T cell receptor beta chains below all came from one sample that was sequenced in a study of T cells in Graves' hyperthyroidism and ophthalmopathy. RNA transcripts were the template for amplifying TCR beta CDR3 regions. HTBI primers were employed in a first-round RT-PCR of the TCR CDR3. From the multiplex PCR reads, TCRdb called clonotypes with MiXCR, one entry per CDR3 protein. The profile covers 600,000 to 650,000 distinct CDR3 sequences, with roughly 20% appearing a single time and about 34% taken by the ten largest. Source material: blood. The receptors stem from a man aged 30 to 39 with Graves' ophthalmopathy.

This clonotype was seen at least ten times. The chain uses TRBV9 and TRBJ2-5, with no clear D. The CDR3 is 12 residues long. The germline V gene encodes CDR1 SGDLS and CDR2 YYNGEE. V lost 1 base and J lost 4, with 5 bases in between. CDR3 nucleotides: TGTGCCAGCAGCGTAAATGGAGAGACCCAGTACTTC. Its translation: CASSVNGETQYF.

This clonotype was counted at least ten times. This sequence joins TRBV28 and TRBJ1-5; 7 bases are shared with TRBD1. The CDR3 length is 16 residues. V lost 5 bases and J lost 0; bases outside the gene matches: 7. Germline CDR1 and CDR2: MDHEN and SYDVKM. CDR3 nucleotides: TGTGCCAGCAGTGAGACCGGGACAGCTAGCAATCAGCCCCAGCATTTT. Amino acid sequence: CASSETGTASNQPQHF.

The chain employs TRBV3-1 and TRBJ1-4; tentative D call: TRBD1 (6 bases). The CDR3 spans 15 residues. Germline assignment: CDR1 LGHDT and CDR2 YNNKEL (reference sequence). Trimming shortened V by 3 bases and J by 3 bases, and 11 bases separated the two germline ends. The CDR3 is CASSHGGLSNEKLFF. CDR3 bases: TGTGCCAGCAGCCATGGGGGGCTTTCTAATGAAAAACTGTTTTTT. Filled out from reference TRBV3-1 and TRBJ1-4, the complete variable domain reads DTAVSQTPKYLVTQMGNDKSIKCEQNLGHDTMYWYKQDSKKFLKIMFSYNNKELIINETVPNRFSPKSPDKAHLNLHINSLELGDSAVYFCASSHGGLSNEKLFFGSGTQLSVL.

The chain links TRBV4-2 to TRBJ1-1, with no clear D. This CDR3 has 14 amino acids. The germline CDR1 and CDR2 sequences are LGHNA and YNFKEQ. Trimming left V 1 base short and J 1 base short, with 7 bases between. CDR3 coding DNA: TGTGCCAGCAGCCAAGTGGCGTCGAACACTGAAGCTTTCTTT. Translated: CASSQVASNTEAFF.

The V gene is TRBV5-8, the J gene TRBJ2-4; maybe TRBD2 (6 bases). The CDR3 spans 15 residues. V was shortened by 4 bases and J by 5 bases, with 16 bases between the two germline ends. The germline V gene has CDR1 SGHTS and CDR2 YDEGEE. The CDR3 bases are TGTGCCAGCAGCCCGGTGAAGATAGCGGAAAACATTCAGTACTTC. The encoded protein is CASSPVKIAENIQYF.

This clonotype was seen more than once but under ten times. This chain joins TRBV29-1 and TRBJ1-2; TRBD1 matches at 9 bases. This CDR3 has 13 amino acids. The V segment lost 7 bases and the J segment 8 bases; nucleotides outside the gene matches: 11. Germline V CDR1 and CDR2: SQVTM, ANQGSEA. CDR3 in amino acids: CSDRTGTGNGYTF. In DNA form, the CDR3 reads TGCAGCGACCGAACGGGGACAGGGAACGGCTACACCTTC.

The chain carries TRBV6-2 or TRBV6-3 and TRBJ2-1; tentative D call: TRBD1 (6 bases). The CDR3 sequence is 12 residues long. Per germline, CDR1 MNHEY and CDR2 SVGEGT. Trimming stripped 7 bases from V and 7 bases from J, with 11 bases between. The CDR3 is CASTQGLNEQFF. In DNA, the CDR3 is TGTGCCAGCACCCAGGGGTTAAATGAGCAGTTCTTC.

The chain's CDR3 is CATSIVPIPNTGELFF. The CDR3 DNA follows: TGTGCCACCAGCATAGTCCCGATCCCAAACACCGGGGAGCTGTTTTTT. The chain couples TRBV15 to TRBJ2-2; the D is unclear. The V gene lost 4 bases and the J gene lost 2 bases, with 14 bases spanning the gap. Germline V gene lookup returns CDR1 LNHNV and CDR2 YYDKDF (reference sequence). This CDR3 is 16 amino acids long.

This clonotype was observed at least ten times. The genes are TRBV13 and TRBJ2-7, with 7 nucleotides matching TRBD2. CDR3 length: 14 amino acids. From germline, CDR1 is PRHDT and CDR2 FYEKMQ (reference sequence). Trimming at V came to 4 bases and at J to 3 bases, leaving 6 bases not matched to a gene. The CDR3 here is CASSSLAVHYEQYF. CDR3 DNA sequence: TGTGCCAGCAGCTCTCTAGCGGTGCACTACGAGCAGTACTTC.

In this sample, this clonotype turned up a few times. This chain connects TRBV28 to TRBJ2-4, with a tentative D call TRBD1 (6 bases). Deletions cut 3 bases from V and 3 bases from J, with 18 bases between. Germline loops: CDR1 MDHEN, CDR2 SYDVKM. The CDR3 has 17 residues. The CDR3 DNA reads TGTGCCAGCAGTTTCCCGTCTTCGGCCAGGGGCAAAAACATTCAGTACTTC. It is translated as CASSFPSSARGKNIQYF.

V usage is TRBV14 and J usage is TRBJ1-1; the D gene is possibly TRBD1 (6 bases). Trimming pared 5 bases from V and 1 base from J, leaving 11 bases between. Germline lookup yields CDR1 SGHDN and CDR2 FVKESK. The CDR3 runs to 14 residues. CDR3 DNA sequence: TGTGCCAGCAGCGTCGGGGACACGAACACTGAAGCTTTCTTT. This codes for CASSVGDTNTEAFF.

There are many counts of this clonotype. The V gene is TRBV11-2, the J gene TRBJ2-1; 9 bases fit TRBD2. The CDR3 consists of 18 residues. Germline lookup yields CDR1 SGHAT and CDR2 FQNNGV. The V and J ends lost 0 bases and 2 bases, in that order; junction bases with no gene match: 8. Written as DNA, the CDR3 is TGTGCCAGCAGCTTAGATCGTGATAGCGGGGGACCCTACAATGAGCAGTTCTTC. Translated, it gives CASSLDRDSGGPYNEQFF.

The chain uses TRBV2 and TRBJ1-3; 9 bases align to TRBD1. This CDR3 spans 15 amino acids. J was trimmed by 2 bases and V by 7 bases; bases with no gene match: 6. In germline, CDR1 is SNHLY, CDR2 FYNNEI. CDR3 protein: CASNTGGLTGNTIYF. CDR3 bases: TGTGCCAGCAACACAGGGGGCTTAACTGGAAACACCATATATTTT.

This clonotype occurred a few times. CDR3 DNA sequence: TGTGCCAGCAGGGAACAGGGGTGGGGGGTGAGCAATCAGCCCCAGCATTTT. As protein: CASREQGWGVSNQPQHF. The J gene is TRBJ1-5, the V gene TRBV27, with 7 bases matching TRBD1. Per germline, CDR1 MNHEY and CDR2 SMNVEV (reference sequence). This CDR3 is 17 amino acids long. Trimming removed 6 bases from V and 1 base from J; junction bases left unmatched: 12.

The gene calls are TRBV29-1 and TRBJ2-1; 7 bases are shared with TRBD2. Looked up from germline, CDR1 is SQVTM and CDR2 is ANQGSEA. Unmatched junction bases numbered 9, after V lost 7 bases and J lost 9 bases. CDR3 length: 12 residues. This chain's CDR3 is CSGGGGPVEQFF. In DNA, the CDR3 is TGCAGCGGGGGGGGAGGGCCGGTTGAGCAGTTCTTC.

This clonotype appeared a few times. The CDR3: CASSPTPGTDSYEQYF. As DNA, the CDR3 is TGTGCCAGCAGTCCTACCCCCGGGACGGACTCCTACGAGCAGTACTTC. This sequence joins TRBV27 and TRBJ2-7; possibly TRBD1 or TRBD2 for D (5 bases each). Germline loops: CDR1 MNHEY, CDR2 SMNVEV (reference sequence). The CDR3 loop spans 16 amino acids. Between the trimmed V and J ends, which lost 5 bases and 0 bases, there was a span of 17 bases.

V gene TRBV20-1 combines with J gene TRBJ2-5, with 7 bases identical to TRBD1. Unmatched junction bases numbered 14, after V lost 5 bases and J lost 5 bases. The length of the CDR3 is 15 residues. Germline CDR1 reads DFQATT; CDR2 reads SNEGSKA (reference sequence). CDR3: CSALHRQGRKETQYF. The CDR3 DNA sequence: TGCAGTGCTCTGCACCGACAGGGAAGGAAGGAGACCCAGTACTTC.